A single sample is the source of the 25 T cell receptor beta chains below, sequenced in a study of regulatory T cells in long-lasting Graves disease. Time point specified: newly diagnosed GD, antithyroid drugs for less than 3 months. Following extraction of RNA from PBMCs, that RNA was used to make the TCR library. Arm-PCR of CDR3 regions and iRepertoire HTBI primers were the basis on which TCR beta libraries were built. TCRdb ran MiXCR on the multiplex PCR reads and lists one entry per CDR3 protein. The sample has 370,000 or so distinct CDR3 sequences, around 15% seen once. These data were also filed under a second study, of T cells in Graves' hyperthyroidism and ophthalmopathy.

Here the sequenced sample was peripheral blood mononuclear cells (PBMCs), taken at new diagnosis, from a patient treated with antithyroid drugs. The receptors stem from a woman aged 18 to 35 with Graves disease.

This clonotype was seen at least ten times. The genes are TRBV5-1 and TRBJ2-1, with 7 bases matching TRBD2. Per the germline V gene, CDR1 is SGHRS and CDR2 is YFSETQ. V shed 2 bases and J 7 bases; nucleotides not matched to a gene: 3. The CDR3 has 13 residues. In DNA form, the CDR3 reads TGCGCCAGCAGCTTTCCTAGCGGAAATGAGCAGTTCTTC. Protein sequence: CASSFPSGNEQFF.

Turning to this clonotype: A much more abundant neighbour one base away suggests this may be a read error. The chain joins TRBV11-2 to TRBJ2-1, with 9 bases lining up with TRBD2. The J call could be wrong; TRBJ2-5 is a better fit for the DNA end. CDR3 length: 14 amino acids. Per the germline V gene, CDR1 is SGHAT and CDR2 is FQNNGV. The CDR3 sequence: CASSRGLAGWAQYF. CDR3 DNA sequence: TGTGCCAGCAGCCGAGGGCTAGCGGGGTGGGCCCAGTACTTC.

The CDR3 DNA follows: TGTGCCAGCAGTCTGACTAGCGTCAATGAGCAGTTCTTC. Its protein product is CASSLTSVNEQFF. The J gene is TRBJ2-5, the V gene TRBV6-4, with 8 bases lining up with TRBD2. The J call is uncertain, as TRBJ2-1 better fits the DNA end. Germline V gives CDR1 MRHNA, CDR2 SNTAGT. This CDR3 comprises 13 residues.

This clonotype showed up just a few times. This sequence joins TRBV20-1 and TRBJ2-4, with no clear D. The V end lost 0 bases, the J end lost 15 bases, and 24 bases lay between the germline ends. The CDR3 length is 15 residues. Germline CDR1 DFQATT, CDR2 SNEGSKA (reference sequence). The CDR3 region has the DNA TGCAGTGCTAGAGATCTAACTTTGGACCCAAAATGGGGGTACTTC. This codes for CSARDLTLDPKWGYF.

There are many counts of this clonotype. The chain employs TRBV20-1 and TRBJ1-2, with TRBD1 identical over 9 bases. CDR3 size: 17 residues. Germline CDR1 DFQATT, CDR2 SNEGSKA (reference sequence). The V gene end was trimmed by 6 bases and the J gene end by 4 bases; junction bases not matched to a gene: 18. As DNA, the CDR3 is TGCAGTGCCACCGGACCGGGACAGGGTGCATTGGTCTATGGCTACACCTTC. Amino acid sequence: CSATGPGQGALVYGYTF.

This clonotype was seen more than once but under ten times. The rearrangement links TRBV6-1 to TRBJ2-1; D not resolved. The germline V gene has CDR1 MNHNS and CDR2 SASEGT. V was shortened by 7 bases and J by 9 bases, with 16 bases between the two germline ends. This CDR3 has 13 amino acids. This CDR3 reads CASNQQENFEQFF. In DNA form, the CDR3 reads TGTGCCAGCAACCAACAAGAGAACTTTGAGCAGTTCTTC.

The rearrangement links TRBV2 to TRBJ2-7; D is possibly TRBD2 (6 bases). Germline values: CDR1 SNHLY, CDR2 FYNNEI. V was clipped by 6 bases and J by 5 bases, with 26 bases between them. The CDR3 extends over 17 amino acids. The CDR3 DNA reads as TGTGCCAGCAGCTTAGACCTTAGGCGGGGCTATAATCACGAGCAGTACTTC. Translating it yields CASSLDLRRGYNHEQYF.

In regard to this clonotype: The germline gene is not matched at one end of the junction; a read error may be the cause. The chain recombines TRBV7-9 with TRBJ2-5, with 8 bases matching TRBD2. The CDR3 consists of 15 residues. The germline V gene encodes CDR1 SEHNR and CDR2 FQNEAQ (reference sequence). The CDR3: CASSLAGFTRETQYF. Here the CDR3 DNA reads TGTGCCAGCAGCCTAGCGGGTTTTACGCGGGAGACCCAGTACTTC.

Note on this clonotype: A single base separates this from a much larger clone, so it may be a read error. The chain employs TRBV18 and TRBJ1-2; the D gene is possibly TRBD1 (5 bases). This CDR3 spans 13 amino acids. CDR1 and CDR2 (germline): KGHSH, LQKENI. The CDR3 region is CASFGTENYRYTF. CDR3 bases: TGTGCCAGCTTCGGGACGGAGAACTATCGCTACACCTTC.

The gene calls are TRBV19 and TRBJ2-7; maybe TRBD2 (6 bases). CDR1 LNHDA and CDR2 SQIVND come from the germline V gene (reference sequence). V gave up 10 bases and J gave up 0 bases, with 19 bases separating them. The CDR3 is made up of 15 amino acids. The chain's CDR3 is CATSHLSGLSYEQYF. CDR3 bases: TGTGCCACTTCCCATTTAAGCGGGCTCTCCTACGAGCAGTACTTC.

Comments on this clonotype: A read error is possible here, since a much larger clone lies one base away. CDR3 region: CSARGGSGDTGAFF. The CDR3 bases are TGCAGTGCTAGGGGGGGGTCGGGCGACACTGGAGCTTTCTTT. V usage is TRBV20-1 and J usage is TRBJ1-1; D possibly corresponds to TRBD1 (5 bases). Germline V gene sequence: CDR1 DFQATT, CDR2 SNEGSKA (reference sequence). The CDR3 loop spans 14 amino acids.

Many counts were recorded for this clonotype. At one of its ends the junction is not consistent with the germline gene, which may arise from a read error. The chain carries TRBV29-1 and TRBJ2-5, with D possibly TRBD1 on 6 matching bases. Germline lookup yields CDR1 SQVTM and CDR2 ANQGSEA. The CDR3 totals 14 residues. The CDR3 DNA reads as TGCAGCGTTTCCGGGGCAGGGGTTCAAGGGACCCAGTACTTC. This gives the protein CSVSGAGVQGTQYF.

The chain links TRBV5-1 to TRBJ2-5; D uncertain. The germline gives CDR1 SGHRS, CDR2 YFSETQ. The CDR3 has 13 residues. Trimming removed 5 bases from V and 3 bases from J, with 11 bases in between. The CDR3 bases are TGCGCCAGCAGTAAATCTAAGAAAGAGACCCAGTACTTC. Its translation is CASSKSKKETQYF. The variable domain in full, with the rest retrieved from reference TRBV5-1 and TRBJ2-5, is KAGVTQTPRYLIKTRGQQVTLSCSPISGHRSVSWYQQTPGQGLQFLFEYFSETQRNKGNFPGRFSGRQFSNSRSEMNVSTLELGDSALYLCASSKSKKETQYFGPGTRLLVL.

The chain is built from TRBV7-3 and TRBJ1-4; D not resolved. Deletions cut 2 bases from V and 10 bases from J, with 14 bases between. This CDR3 spans 14 amino acids. Germline CDR1 reads SGHTA; CDR2 reads FQGTGA. The chain's CDR3 is CASSLRAPERKLFF. DNA of the CDR3: TGTGCCAGCAGCTTACGGGCCCCGGAGAGAAAACTGTTTTTT.

Ten or more counts support this clonotype. The chain has TRBV4-1 and TRBJ2-7; no firm D call. V lost 0 bases and J lost 3, with 9 bases in between. Germline V CDR1 and CDR2: MGHRA, YSYEKL. The CDR3 has 14 amino acids. The CDR3 bases are TGCGCCAGCAGCCAAGAACCTCGAGACTACGAGCAGTACTTC. It yields the protein CASSQEPRDYEQYF.

This clonotype has a count of ten or more. The V call is TRBV5-1, the J call TRBJ2-1, with D possibly TRBD1 on 5 matching bases. Germline assignment: CDR1 SGHRS and CDR2 YFSETQ. This CDR3 is 16 amino acids long. V was clipped by 4 bases and J by 0 bases, with 14 bases between them. CDR3 nucleotide sequence: TGCGCCAGCAGCCTTAGACAGTCAAGCTCCTACAATGAGCAGTTCTTC. Protein product: CASSLRQSSSYNEQFF.

There are a few counts of this clonotype. The V and J genes are TRBV6-2 or TRBV6-3 and TRBJ1-2; D possibly corresponds to TRBD1 (6 bases). Looked up from germline, CDR1 is MNHEY and CDR2 is SVGEGT. The V end was cut by 10 bases, the J end by 7 bases, with 10 bases between. The CDR3 extends over 10 amino acids. CDR3 loop: CAIGGSGYTF. In DNA form, the CDR3 reads TGTGCCATCGGGGGCAGTGGCTACACCTTC.

This clonotype showed up many times. This chain links TRBV2 with TRBJ2-5; D unresolved. Trimming shortened V by 4 bases and J by 1 base, and 7 bases separated the two germline ends. Per the germline V gene, CDR1 is SNHLY and CDR2 is FYNNEI. The CDR3 has 13 residues. CDR3 nucleotide sequence: TGTGCCAGCAGTGGTGGCAGCCAAGAGACCCAGTACTTC. This sequence encodes CASSGGSQETQYF.

V usage is TRBV20-1 and J usage is TRBJ1-1; a possible D gene is TRBD1 (5 bases). From germline, CDR1 is DFQATT and CDR2 SNEGSKA (reference sequence). The CDR3 runs 14 residues. Deletions cut 3 bases from V and 2 bases from J, with 13 bases between. CDR3 protein: CSASPGRTNTEAFF. The CDR3 DNA reads as TGCAGTGCTAGCCCTGGACGGACAAACACTGAAGCTTTCTTT.

This clonotype was counted at least ten times. This chain uses TRBV5-1 with TRBJ2-5, with D hard to call. The germline V gene has CDR1 SGHRS and CDR2 YFSETQ. This CDR3 has 13 amino acids. V lost 1 base to trimming and J lost 5 bases, with 9 bases between them. CDR3 loop: CASSLLPAETQYF. In DNA form, the CDR3 reads TGCGCCAGCAGCTTGTTGCCGGCTGAGACCCAGTACTTC.

This clonotype was found a few times. The gene calls are TRBV7-9 and TRBJ1-2, with D hard to call. The V and J ends lost 3 bases and 0 bases respectively, with 17 bases between them. CDR3 size: 17 residues. The germline V gene has CDR1 SEHNR and CDR2 FQNEAQ (reference sequence). DNA for the CDR3: TGTGCCAGCAGCTTGGGTGGCAGGCCCACCGCTAACTATGGCTACACCTTC. Protein product: CASSLGGRPTANYGYTF.

In its sample, this clonotype was seen many times. The chain combines TRBV3-1 with TRBJ2-1; D gene uncertain. Germline CDR1 LGHDT, CDR2 YNNKEL (reference sequence). The CDR3 covers 14 residues. V was shortened by 3 bases and J by 9 bases, with 15 bases between the two germline ends. CDR3 amino acids: CASSQDLMFIEQFF. Here the CDR3 DNA reads TGTGCCAGCAGCCAGGATCTAATGTTTATTGAGCAGTTCTTC.

This clonotype was detected a few times. This chain links TRBV28 with TRBJ2-7, with 8 bases matching TRBD1. The trim removed 5 bases at V and 4 bases at J, leaving 10 bases unmatched. This CDR3 contains 15 residues. CDR1 is MDHEN, CDR2 SYDVKM, per germline. This chain's CDR3 is CASSRTGTGLYEQYF. CDR3 bases: TGTGCCAGCAGTCGCACCGGGACAGGCCTTTACGAGCAGTACTTC. The entire variable domain, with the rest obtained from reference TRBV28 and TRBJ2-7, is as follows: DVKVTQSSRYLVKRTGEKVFLECVQDMDHENMFWYRQDPGLGLRLIYFSYDVKMKEKGDIPEGYSVSREKKERFSLILESASTNQTSMYLCASSRTGTGLYEQYFGPGTRLTVT.

This clonotype came up a few times. The chain recombines TRBV28 with TRBJ1-5, with D possibly matching TRBD1 (5 bases). V gave up 2 bases and J gave up 0 bases, with 8 bases separating them. Germline-derived CDR1 and CDR2 are MDHEN and SYDVKM. The CDR3 totals 15 residues. Here the CDR3 DNA reads TGTGCCAGCAGTTTACGGGACTATAGCAATCAGCCCCAGCATTTT. This translates into CASSLRDYSNQPQHF.

With regard to this clonotype: A much bigger clone sits one base away, suggesting this may be a read error. The missing conserved phenylalanine or tryptophan at the end of this CDR3 makes a read error likely. V is TRBV6-1 and J is TRBJ2-7; 11 positions agree with TRBD1. Germline trimming cut 2 bases from V and 4 bases from J; bases unmatched to any gene: 10. The CDR3 spans 17 residues. The germline CDR1 and CDR2 sequences are MNHNS and SASEGT. The CDR3 loop is CASSELAVGTGGYEQYL. The DNA for the CDR3 is TGTGCCAGCAGTGAACTCGCGGTCGGGACAGGGGGTTACGAGCAGTACCTC.